The 5 T cell receptor beta chains reported below all come from one sample, sequenced in a study of T cells in Graves' hyperthyroidism and ophthalmopathy. Amplification of TCR beta CDR3 regions used RNA as the template. The HTBI set primed first-round TCR CDR3 RT-PCR. TCRdb reprocessed the multiplex PCR reads via MiXCR and lists one record per CDR3 protein. The table has about 620,000 distinct CDR3 sequences, roughly 17% seen once. What was sequenced was blood. All receptors derive from a woman in her twenties or thirties with Graves' hyperthyroidism.

A note on this clonotype: A much more abundant neighbour one base away suggests this may be a read error. The chain links TRBV2 to TRBJ2-1; 7 positions agree with TRBD2. Germline V gene sequence: CDR1 SNHLY, CDR2 FYNNEI. CDR3 length equals 14 residues. The CDR3 sequence is CAGSLARTSNEQFF. DNA of the CDR3: TGTGCCGGCAGTTTAGCGCGGACTAGCAATGAGCAGTTCTTC.

There are many counts of this clonotype. The V gene is TRBV28, the J gene TRBJ2-7, with 9 bases fitting TRBD1. The trim removed 5 bases at V and 6 bases at J, leaving 11 bases unmatched. The germline gives CDR1 MDHEN, CDR2 SYDVKM. CDR3 length: 15 residues. In DNA, the CDR3 is TGTGCCAGCAGTCGTGGTGGGACAGGGACCAGCGAGCAGTACTTC. This translates into CASSRGGTGTSEQYF.

This clonotype was detected only a few times. J is TRBJ2-1 and V is TRBV6-2 or TRBV6-3; 8 bases fit TRBD2. The germline V gene has CDR1 MNHEY and CDR2 SVGEGT. The J segment lost 3 bases and the V segment lost 5 bases, leaving 9 bases of the junction unmatched. The CDR3 is made up of 16 amino acids. The CDR3 coding sequence is TGTGCCAGCAGTGGGAATTTTGCGGGAGGCTACAATGAGCAGTTCTTC. Amino acids: CASSGNFAGGYNEQFF.

The chain employs TRBV20-1 and TRBJ2-1, with D maybe TRBD1 (5 bases). Germline CDR1 DFQATT, CDR2 SNEGSKA (reference sequence). The V and J ends lost 2 bases and 3 bases respectively, with 17 bases between them. The CDR3 runs to 16 residues. The CDR3 DNA follows: TGCAGTGCTAGATACAGGACGGCAGTGAACTACAATGAGCAGTTCTTC. It is translated as CSARYRTAVNYNEQFF.

In this sample, this clonotype turned up a few times. The genes are TRBV6-1 and TRBJ1-1; D gene uncertain. The V gene's germline CDR1 is MNHNS and CDR2 SASEGT. V dropped 10 bases and J dropped 5 bases, with 17 bases sitting between them. This CDR3 comprises 13 residues. CDR3 amino acids: CATALRVGTEAFF. In nucleotides, the CDR3 is TGTGCCACCGCCCTTAGGGTGGGTACTGAAGCTTTCTTT.